This TCR beta chain was sequenced in a study of T-cell reconstitution after alpha-beta-depleted transplantation in children. Unique molecular identifiers were incorporated during preparation of the TCRbeta library. Each CDR3 protein is one row after TCRdb ran MiXCR on the PCR reads. The sample consists of about 440,000 distinct CDR3 sequences, 43% of them appearing once. The sample consisted of PBMCs, taken before TCRalphabeta/CD19-depleted stem cell transplant. This TCR derives from a girl aged 2-15 years with aplastic anemia, due to receive a stem cell transplant.

Here the CDR3 DNA reads TGCGCCAGCAGCCAAGAAGGTATACTAGCGGGAGGGGAGCAGTTCTTC. This encodes CASSQEGILAGGEQFF. This sequence joins TRBV4-1 and TRBJ2-1, with TRBD2 matching over 13 bases. The length of the CDR3 is 16 residues. V lost 0 bases, J lost 10 bases, and 6 bases stayed unmatched. Germline V gene data show CDR1 as MGHRA and CDR2 as YSYEKL.